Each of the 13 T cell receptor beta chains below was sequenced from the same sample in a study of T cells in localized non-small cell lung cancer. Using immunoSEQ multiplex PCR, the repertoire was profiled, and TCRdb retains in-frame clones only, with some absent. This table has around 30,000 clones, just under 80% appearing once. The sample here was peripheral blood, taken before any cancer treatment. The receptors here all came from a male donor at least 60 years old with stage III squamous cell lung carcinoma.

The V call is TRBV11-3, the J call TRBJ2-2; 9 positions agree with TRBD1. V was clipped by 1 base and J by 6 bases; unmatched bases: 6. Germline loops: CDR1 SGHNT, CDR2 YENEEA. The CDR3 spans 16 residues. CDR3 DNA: TGTGCCAGCAGCTTAGGTTGGGACAGGGAGGCCGGGGAGCTGTTTTTT. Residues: CASSLGWDREAGELFF.

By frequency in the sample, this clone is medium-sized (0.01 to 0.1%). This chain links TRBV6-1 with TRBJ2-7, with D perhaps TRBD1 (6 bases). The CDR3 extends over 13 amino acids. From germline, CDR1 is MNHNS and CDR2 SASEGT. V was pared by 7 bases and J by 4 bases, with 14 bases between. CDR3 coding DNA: TGTGCCAGCATAGGGGGTGGGACGTACGAGCAGTACTTC. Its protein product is CASIGGGTYEQYF.

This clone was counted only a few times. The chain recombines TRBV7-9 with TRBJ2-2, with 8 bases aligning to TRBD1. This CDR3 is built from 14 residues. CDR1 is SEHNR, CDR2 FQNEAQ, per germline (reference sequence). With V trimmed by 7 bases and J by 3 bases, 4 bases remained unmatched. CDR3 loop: CASIGQGDTGELFF. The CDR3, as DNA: TGTGCCAGCATCGGACAGGGCGACACCGGGGAGCTGTTTTTT.

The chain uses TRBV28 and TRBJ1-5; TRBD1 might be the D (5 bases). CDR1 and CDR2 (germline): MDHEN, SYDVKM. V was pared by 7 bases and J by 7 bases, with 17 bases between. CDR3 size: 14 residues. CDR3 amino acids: CASTRGGVQQPQHF. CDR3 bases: TGTGCCAGCACCCGGGGGGGGGTCCAGCAGCCCCAGCATTTT.

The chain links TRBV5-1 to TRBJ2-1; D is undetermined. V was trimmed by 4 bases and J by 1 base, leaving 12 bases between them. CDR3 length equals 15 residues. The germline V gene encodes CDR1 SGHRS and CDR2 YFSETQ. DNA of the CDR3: TGCGCCAGCAGCGATCAAGGTGGGTCCTACAATGAGCAGTTCTTC. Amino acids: CASSDQGGSYNEQFF.

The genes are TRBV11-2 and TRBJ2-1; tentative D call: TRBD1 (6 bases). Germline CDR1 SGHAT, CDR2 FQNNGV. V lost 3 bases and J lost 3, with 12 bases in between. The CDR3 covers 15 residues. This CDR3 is CASSFLPGDYNEQFF. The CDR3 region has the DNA TGTGCCAGCAGCTTTCTCCCAGGGGACTACAATGAGCAGTTCTTC.

The CDR3 loop reads CSVEGREGNYGYTF. The CDR3 DNA is TGCAGCGTTGAGGGCCGGGAAGGGAACTATGGCTACACCTTC. The J gene is TRBJ1-2, the V gene TRBV29-1; no firm D call. CDR3 length equals 14 residues. CDR1 is SQVTM and CDR2 is ANQGSEA in the germline V gene. Trimming left V 3 bases short and J 2 bases short, with 13 bases between.

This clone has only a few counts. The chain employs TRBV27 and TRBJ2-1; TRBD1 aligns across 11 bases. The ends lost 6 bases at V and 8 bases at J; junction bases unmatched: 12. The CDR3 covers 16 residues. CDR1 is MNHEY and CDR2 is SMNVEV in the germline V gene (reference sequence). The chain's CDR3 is CASRRRTGGRADEQFF. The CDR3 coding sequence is TGTGCCAGCAGACGCCGGACAGGGGGCCGGGCGGATGAGCAGTTCTTC.

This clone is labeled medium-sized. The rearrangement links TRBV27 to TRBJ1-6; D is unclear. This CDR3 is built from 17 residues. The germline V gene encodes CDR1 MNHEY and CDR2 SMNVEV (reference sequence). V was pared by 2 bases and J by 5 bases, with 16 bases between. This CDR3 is CASSLRAPRHNNSPLHF. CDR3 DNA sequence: TGTGCCAGCAGTTTAAGGGCCCCACGGCATAATAATTCACCCCTCCACTTT.

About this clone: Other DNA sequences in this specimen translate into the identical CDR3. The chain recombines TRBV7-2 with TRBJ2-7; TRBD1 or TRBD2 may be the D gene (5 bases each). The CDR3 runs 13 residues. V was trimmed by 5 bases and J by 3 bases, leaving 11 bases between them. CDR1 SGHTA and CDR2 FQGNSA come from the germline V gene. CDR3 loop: CASSAVRGYEQYF. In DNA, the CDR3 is TGTGCCAGCAGCGCAGTGAGGGGCTACGAGCAGTACTTC.

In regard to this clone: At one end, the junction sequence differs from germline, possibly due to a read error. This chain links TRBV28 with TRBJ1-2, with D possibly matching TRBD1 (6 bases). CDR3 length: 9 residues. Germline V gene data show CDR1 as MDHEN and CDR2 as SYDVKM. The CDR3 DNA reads TGTGCCAGGCAGGGGAACCCTCACTTC. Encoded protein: CARQGNPHF.

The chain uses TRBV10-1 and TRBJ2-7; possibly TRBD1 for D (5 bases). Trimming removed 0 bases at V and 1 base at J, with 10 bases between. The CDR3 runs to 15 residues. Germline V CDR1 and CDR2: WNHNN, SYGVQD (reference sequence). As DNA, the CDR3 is TGCGCCAGCAGTGAGTCAAGAGACAGTTCCTACGAGCAGTACTTC. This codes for CASSESRDSSYEQYF.

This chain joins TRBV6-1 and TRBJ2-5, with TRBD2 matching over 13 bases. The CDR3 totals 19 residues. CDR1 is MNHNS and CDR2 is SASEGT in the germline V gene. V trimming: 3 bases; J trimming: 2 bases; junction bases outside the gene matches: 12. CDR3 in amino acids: CASSDTSGRAYPQQETQYF. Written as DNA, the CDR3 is TGTGCCAGCAGTGATACTAGCGGGAGGGCCTATCCCCAACAAGAGACCCAGTACTTC.